These 9 T cell receptor beta chains originate from one sample sequenced in a study of blood T cell repertoires in COVID-19. TCRdb's copy holds only in-frame clones and misses some; the assay was immunoSEQ multiplex PCR. This sample has 250,000 or so clones; 75% to 85% occur once, and the top ten carry around 2.5%. The specimen was peripheral blood. The receptors were sampled from a man aged 40-55 years who had recovered from COVID-19.

The CDR3, as DNA: TGTGCCAGCAGCCAGACTAGCGGCGAGCAGTACTTC. It translates to CASSQTSGEQYF. The J gene is TRBJ2-7, the V gene TRBV3-1 (or the pseudogene TRBV3-2); 9 bases line up with TRBD2. V dropped 3 bases and J dropped 6; count of bases not matched to a gene: 0. The germline V gene has CDR1 LGHDT and CDR2 YNNKEL (reference sequence). The CDR3 consists of 12 residues.

The chain employs TRBV7-2 and TRBJ2-7; tentative D call: TRBD2 (5 bases). The germline V gene has CDR1 SGHTA and CDR2 FQGNSA. There are 13 residues in the CDR3. The ends were cut back, 2 bases at V and 4 bases at J, with 9 bases in the middle. The chain's CDR3 is CASSLSSAYEQYF. In DNA, the CDR3 is TGTGCCAGCAGCTTAAGTAGCGCGTACGAGCAGTACTTC. Looking up the rest from reference TRBV7-2 and TRBJ2-7 gives the full variable domain: GAGVSQSPSNKVTEKGKDVELRCDPISGHTALYWYRQSLGQGLEFLIYFQGNSAPDKSGLPSDRFSAERTGGSVSTLTIQRTQQEDSAVYLCASSLSSAYEQYFGPGTRLTVT.

In its sample, this clone was seen once. The rearrangement links TRBV3-1 (or the pseudogene TRBV3-2) to TRBJ1-1; no clear D. From germline, CDR1 is LGHDT and CDR2 YNNKEL (reference sequence). CDR3 length: 14 amino acids. V dropped 4 bases and J dropped 2 bases, with 11 bases sitting between them. The CDR3 DNA reads as TGTGCCAGCAGCCCGACGGGAGTAAACACTGAAGCTTTCTTT. This codes for CASSPTGVNTEAFF.

This clone was seen a single time. The chain combines TRBV5-1 with TRBJ2-1, with 10 bases fitting TRBD2. Per germline, CDR1 SGHRS and CDR2 YFSETQ. After removal of 5 bases from V and 4 bases from J, the junction contained 6 bases not matched to a gene. This CDR3 contains 15 residues. CDR3 sequence: CASRLAGVRYNEQFF. DNA for the CDR3: TGCGCCAGCAGGCTAGCGGGAGTGCGTTACAATGAGCAGTTCTTC.

The chain uses TRBV19 and TRBJ2-1; TRBD2 agrees at 7 bases. CDR3 length equals 20 residues. CDR1 is LNHDA and CDR2 is SQIVND in the germline V gene (reference sequence). Losses at the gene ends were 4 bases for V and 2 bases for J; bases not matched to a gene: 20. In DNA form, the CDR3 reads TGTGCCAGTAGTAAGTCCCCTAATTTGCTGAGGGCGGGGGCCTACAATGAGCAGTTCTTC. This codes for CASSKSPNLLRAGAYNEQFF. Full variable domain (rest looked up from reference TRBV19 and TRBJ2-1): DGGITQSPKYLFRKEGQNVTLSCEQNLNHDAMYWYRQDPGQGLRLIYYSQIVNDFQKGDIAEGYSVSREKKESFPLTVTSAQKNPTAFYLCASSKSPNLLRAGAYNEQFFGPGTRLTVL.

V usage is TRBV16 and J usage is TRBJ1-5; D gene ambiguous. V lost 1 base and J lost 5, with 6 bases in between. The CDR3 consists of 13 residues. Germline CDR1 and CDR2: KGHSY and FQNENV. The DNA for the CDR3 is TGTGCCAGCAGCCAATTGCGGGATCAGCCCCAGCATTTT. It encodes CASSQLRDQPQHF.

The chain is built from TRBV7-7 and TRBJ2-7; D gene unclear. The CDR3 has 15 amino acids. V lost 2 bases and J lost 0, with 11 bases in between. Looked up from germline, CDR1 is SSHAT and CDR2 is FNYEAQ (reference sequence). The CDR3 is CASSLKTEISYEQYF. CDR3 DNA sequence: TGTGCCAGCAGCTTAAAAACTGAAATCTCCTACGAGCAGTACTTC.

The sample holds a few counts of this clone. CDR3 residues: CASSYGGQGEETQYF. The CDR3 DNA follows: TGTGCCAGCAGTTACGGGGGACAGGGGGAAGAGACCCAGTACTTC. The V gene is TRBV6-5, the J gene TRBJ2-5, with TRBD1 matching over 11 bases. V was clipped by 2 bases and J by 3 bases; unmatched bases: 2. The CDR3 loop spans 15 amino acids. Germline-derived CDR1 and CDR2 are MNHEY and SVGAGI.

J is TRBJ2-5 and V is TRBV7-2; 8 bases fit TRBD1. Germline V gene data show CDR1 as SGHTA and CDR2 as FQGNSA. J lost 6 bases, V lost 8 bases, and 11 bases had no gene match. The CDR3 is 14 residues long. This CDR3 reads CASHGQGGVQTQYF. CDR3 sequence (DNA): TGTGCCAGCCATGGACAGGGTGGTGTCCAGACCCAGTACTTC.